This T cell receptor (beta chain) appears in the sequencing data of a study of blood T cells in healthy people across ages. The CDR3 contains 15 residues. Germline-derived CDR1 and CDR2 are MNHEY and SMNVEV (reference sequence). V was clipped by 6 bases and J by 5 bases; unmatched bases: 7. Primers used in a second PCR of roughly 7 to 12 cycles were a sample-barcoded 5' primer and a J-beta primer mix. With 12 random nucleotides, a template-switch adaptor tagged each individual cDNA molecule. TCRdb used MiXCR to reprocess the 5' RACE reads, holding one entry per CDR3 protein. The sample shows 600,000 to 1,000,000 distinct CDR3 sequences, around 25% of them seen only once. At least 7 million PBMCs were isolated per sample. The study, taken as a whole, reports: Fewer expanded clones and more diversity marked long-lived versus aged donors.

In regard to this clonotype: Its antigen is still unknown.

These data were likewise used in another study, on T cells of mothers and their children. That report notes: Barcodes and 2-4 random nucleotides were added by M1S in the second PCR.

Sequencing was carried out using blood. The TCR comes from a boy between 10 and 17 years old in good health. The gene calls are TRBV27 and TRBJ2-1, with 10 bases lining up with TRBD1. The CDR3 coding sequence is TGTGCCAGCAGCACCCCGGGACAGGGGCACAATGAGCAGTTCTTC. Its protein is CASSTPGQGHNEQFF.